The source of this T cell receptor beta chain is a study of blood T cell repertoires in COVID-19 (dated by TCRdb to the early 2020s). Study-wide context: The collaborator samples originated in the United States, Italy and Spain and spanned the acute and convalescent phases of COVID-19. The material from the prospective study consisted of cDNA or gDNA derived from T cells, B-cell-depleted T cells, or PBMCs. Subjects who had been exposed to COVID-19, were actively infected with it, or had recovered from it provided the deeply sampled blood TCRbeta repertoires that made up the dataset. The repertoires were released in a freely available public database intended as a resource for research on the immune response to SARS-CoV-2. The samples were drawn from the first 160 participants of the ongoing ImmuneRACE study and from 1,254 subjects provided by 6 global collaborators. The sample metadata nearly always contained a de-identified subject ID, COVID-19 status, age in years and sex. HLA class I and class II types, where available, came from metadata supplied by the sample provider rather than from assay-based typing.

The immunoSEQ Assay, a bias-controlled multiplex PCR, was used to amplify TCRbeta CDR3 regions from genomic DNA. The authors' pipeline ran thus. The number of nucleated cells in each sample was estimated by amplification of reference gene primers within the assay. Sequence reads were collapsed and filtered to measure the absolute abundance of every unique TCRbeta CDR3 rearrangement. For each sample, productive Simpson clonality was calculated as the square root of Simpson's diversity index over productive rearrangements. TCRdb obtained this table from immuneACCESS and retained in-frame rearrangements with V and J assigned. These tables miss some clones; where compared with another copy, unresolved V genes account for less than half of the shortfall, and the remainder is unexplained. D and trimming come from the DNA, and the V and J calls and clone size come from that table. A total of around 270,000 clones appear in this sample, around 89% of them only once. The biggest ten clones account for approximately 0.84% of the sample.

Results and caveats for the whole study, not just this receptor: How much clinical and demographic metadata was included differed by source and by participant, and the metadata was provided uncurated.

V loses 3 bases, J loses 2 bases, and the germline ends lie 17 bases apart. CDR1 and CDR2 are read off the germline V gene as MNHNS and SASEGT. The CDR3 goes from the cysteine to the phenylalanine over 17 residues. CDR3 DNA is the only sequence kept; it has 51 bases, read in frame from the first base. Each collaborating institution followed its own protocols to collect whole blood in K2EDTA tubes. For TCRbeta analysis, collaborator samples were shipped as frozen whole blood, as isolated PBMCs, or as DNA extracted from either sample type. As regards this clone: It has no known antigen specificity. No base-level quality is on record; no much larger clone is a single base apart.

The TCR was taken from a man aged 25-40 years with acute or convalescent COVID-19. The chain couples TRBV6-1 to TRBJ1-3; matching of 6 bases hints at TRBD1 as the D gene. Sequencing input: peripheral blood. CDR3 protein: CASSDDPGGFPGNTIYF. At the DNA level, the sequence is TGTGCCAGCAGTGATGATCCGGGGGGCTTCCCTGGAAACACCATATATTTT.